This T cell receptor (beta chain) emerged from a study of blood T cell repertoires in COVID-19. Study information: Whether acute or convalescent, the COVID-19 samples came from the United States, Italy and Spain. Sources were T cells, B-cell-depleted T cells, or PBMCs; the material itself was cDNA or gDNA.

In the original workflow: Amplification with reference gene primers provided the estimates of nucleated cell counts. The protocol was immunoSEQ multiplex PCR, while the TCRdb copy is restricted to in-frame clones and leaves out a portion. V and J calls and clone size come straight from that table; D and trimming were deduced from the DNA. The sample has 25,000 to 35,000 clones, approximately 85% seen once. Trimming stripped 1 base from V and 0 bases from J, with 10 bases between. Looked up from germline, CDR1 is SGHTA and CDR2 is FQGNSA. The CDR3 is made up of 16 amino acids. The chain combines TRBV7-2 with TRBJ2-1, with D hard to call. Material for sequencing was peripheral blood. The sequence derives from a human donor in a cohort sampled during active COVID-19. CDR3 in amino acids: CASSLDGGVSYNEQFF. The CDR3, as DNA: TGTGCCAGCAGCTTAGATGGCGGCGTCTCCTACAATGAGCAGTTCTTC. Combining the CDR3 with reference TRBV7-2 and TRBJ2-1 gives the whole variable domain GAGVSQSPSNKVTEKGKDVELRCDPISGHTALYWYRQSLGQGLEFLIYFQGNSAPDKSGLPSDRFSAERTGGSVSTLTIQRTQQEDSAVYLCASSLDGGVSYNEQFFGPGTRLTVL.